These 19 T cell receptor beta chains share one sample of origin, sequenced in a study of graft-versus-host responses after intestinal transplantation. The method was immunoSEQ multiplex PCR; TCRdb's version includes in-frame clones alone and lacks a portion of them. The sample lists 250 to 350 clones; 86% were seen once. Processing was applied to graft tissue in order to liberate intraepithelial and lamina propria lymphocytes. The input for sequencing was ileum tissue, taken about 35 days after intestinal transplant. Receptors originate from a human patient who received an intestinal transplant, so some T cells may come from the graft donor.

The chain is built from TRBV30 and TRBJ1-6; D not resolved. This CDR3 comprises 14 residues. V lost 0 bases and J 4 bases, leaving 7 bases between the germline ends. Looked up from germline, CDR1 is GTSNPN and CDR2 is SVGIG (reference sequence). The CDR3 region has the DNA TGTGCCTGGAGTGTAGGACTATATAATTCACCCCTCCACTTT. Protein sequence: CAWSVGLYNSPLHF.

The rearrangement links TRBV5-1 to TRBJ2-5, with 7 bases that match TRBD2. The end of the DNA is better explained by TRBJ2-7, so the J call may be wrong. Germline V gene sequence: CDR1 SGHRS, CDR2 YFSETQ. CDR3 length: 14 amino acids. The CDR3 bases are TGCGCCAGCAGCTTAGTGATCAGGGAGGGCGAGCAGTACTTC. Protein sequence: CASSLVIREGEQYF.

The V and J genes are TRBV21-1 and TRBJ1-5. TRBV21-1 has pseudogene status. The CDR3 has 17 residues. CDR3 in amino acids: CASSILLLHWHHQPQHF. The DNA for the CDR3 is TGTGCCAGCAGCATTCTGCTACTACATTGGCATCATCAGCCCCAGCATTTT.

This clone has just a few counts. The rearrangement joins TRBV25-1 to TRBJ2-3; tentative D call: TRBD2 (5 bases). V dropped 4 bases and J dropped 2 bases, with 13 bases sitting between them. Germline-derived CDR1 and CDR2 are MGHDK and SYGVNS. CDR3 length equals 15 residues. The CDR3: CASSGQLGNTDTQYF. CDR3 DNA: TGTGCCAGCAGTGGACAACTAGGAAACACAGATACGCAGTATTTT.

The CDR3 bases are TGCGCCAGCACCAAGGTCAGGGAGGGTGAGCAGTTCTTC. It codes for CASTKVREGEQFF. The chain uses TRBV10-2 and TRBJ2-1, with 7 nucleotides matching TRBD2. The CDR3 totals 13 residues. V lost 7 bases to trimming and J lost 9 bases; unmatched junction nucleotides: 9. Germline CDR1 and CDR2: WSHSY and SAAADI.

This clone came up a few times. The V and J genes are TRBV25-1 and TRBJ2-3; 9 bases are shared with TRBD2. CDR3 length equals 17 residues. Germline assignment: CDR1 MGHDK and CDR2 SYGVNS. J gave up 0 bases and V 3 bases, and 7 bases lay outside the gene matches. DNA for the CDR3: TGTGCCAGCAGTGATGGGGGACTAGCAAAGAGCACAGATACGCAGTATTTT. This translates into CASSDGGLAKSTDTQYF. Using reference TRBV25-1 and TRBJ2-3 for the parts outside the CDR3, the full variable domain is EADIYQTPRYLVIGTGKKITLECSQTMGHDKMYWYQQDPGMELHLIHYSYGVNSTEKGDLSSESTVSRIRTEHFPLTLESARPSHTSQYLCASSDGGLAKSTDTQYFGPGTRLTVL.

This rearrangement joins TRBV21-1 to TRBJ1-6. TRBV21-1 is deemed a pseudogene. The CDR3 loop spans 18 amino acids. The CDR3, as DNA: TGTGCCAGCAGCATCGGATTAGCTACACAACATCATAATTCACCCCTCCACTTT. Protein sequence: CASSIGLATQHHNSPLHF.

The chain combines TRBV7-9 with TRBJ2-3; no firm D call. The CDR3 is made up of 13 amino acids. CDR1 and CDR2 from the germline V gene are SEHNR and FQNEAQ (reference sequence). Trimming cost V 0 bases and J 0 bases, with 1 base left between them. CDR3 residues: CASSLASTDTQYF. CDR3 DNA: TGTGCCAGCAGCTTAGCCAGCACAGATACGCAGTATTTT.

The chain has TRBV20-1 and TRBJ2-7; weak D call: TRBD1 (6 bases). CDR1 and CDR2 from the germline V gene are DFQATT and SNEGSKA (reference sequence). V was trimmed by 6 bases and J by 2 bases, leaving 8 bases between them. This CDR3 region has 11 residues. Here the CDR3 reads CSARDTYEQYF. Here the CDR3 DNA reads TGCAGTGCGAGGGACACCTACGAGCAGTACTTC.

The V gene is TRBV5-1, the J gene TRBJ2-7, with TRBD2 identical over 7 bases. Unmatched junction bases numbered 8, after V lost 2 bases and J lost 6 bases. This CDR3 is built from 14 residues. The germline V gene encodes CDR1 SGHRS and CDR2 YFSETQ. CDR3 protein: CASSLVIREGEQYF. The CDR3 DNA follows: TGCGCCAGCAGCTTAGTGATCAGGGAGGGCGAGCAGTACTTC.

This chain links TRBV18 with TRBJ2-1; TRBD2 matches 11 bases. Germline V gene sequence: CDR1 KGHSH, CDR2 LQKENI. J gave up 6 bases and V 1 base, and 5 bases lay outside the gene matches. The CDR3 contains 16 residues. DNA of the CDR3: TGTGCCAGCTCACCACTAGCGGGAGGGCCGGGCAATGAGCAGTTCTTC. Its protein is CASSPLAGGPGNEQFF.

J is TRBJ2-6 and V is TRBV5-7; D remains unclear. TRBV5-7 is assigned to the ORF class and has an uncertain function. Trimming left V 6 bases short and J 5 bases short, with 24 bases between. This CDR3 is built from 18 residues. The CDR3, as DNA: TGTGCCAGCACCAAGGGCAATAGTCACGAAGGTCGGGCCAACGTCCTGACTTTC. This codes for CASTKGNSHEGRANVLTF.

The CDR3 here is CASSFLGLAGGGEQYF. The CDR3 DNA follows: TGTGCCAGCAGCTTCCTAGGACTAGCGGGGGGGGGTGAGCAGTACTTC. The chain links TRBV7-2 to TRBJ2-7; 15 bases map to TRBD2. CDR3 length: 16 residues. Trimming took 3 bases from V and 7 from J; bases not matched to a gene: 7. Germline CDR1 and CDR2: SGHTA and FQGNSA.

The chain joins TRBV7-2 to TRBJ1-2, with TRBD1 identical over 7 bases. Unmatched junction bases numbered 19, after V lost 2 bases and J lost 4 bases. The CDR3 totals 19 residues. Germline V gene data show CDR1 as SGHTA and CDR2 as FQGNSA. The CDR3 DNA follows: TGTGCCAGCAGCTTATTAGCGGAGCGGAGGGGGCGCGGGAGCTATGGCTACACCTTC. Its translation is CASSLLAERRGRGSYGYTF.

The chain has TRBV5-1 and TRBJ2-3; 11 positions agree with TRBD2. Trimming took 5 bases from V and 2 from J; bases not matched to a gene: 7. The CDR3 spans 16 residues. Per germline, CDR1 SGHRS and CDR2 YFSETQ. CDR3 nucleotide sequence: TGCGCCAGCAGACTGACTAGCGGGACCTACACAGATACGCAGTATTTT. It yields the protein CASRLTSGTYTDTQYF. Together with reference TRBV5-1 and TRBJ2-3, the CDR3 gives the full variable domain: KAGVTQTPRYLIKTRGQQVTLSCSPISGHRSVSWYQQTPGQGLQFLFEYFSETQRNKGNFPGRFSGRQFSNSRSEMNVSTLELGDSALYLCASRLTSGTYTDTQYFGPGTRLTVL.

This clone came up once. The CDR3: CASSSGQGNEKLFF. CDR3 DNA: TGCGCCAGCAGTTCGGGACAGGGAAATGAAAAACTGTTTTTT. The genes are TRBV5-1 and TRBJ1-4; 9 bases map to TRBD1. Trimming cost V 5 bases and J 5 bases; bases outside gene matches: 4. Germline CDR1 is SGHRS and CDR2 is YFSETQ. This CDR3 region has 14 residues.

The chain joins TRBV5-1 to TRBJ2-7; weak D call: TRBD1 (6 bases). The CDR3 loop spans 13 amino acids. Germline V gene sequence: CDR1 SGHRS, CDR2 YFSETQ. Trimming shortened V by 0 bases and J by 4 bases, and 8 bases separated the two germline ends. The CDR3 nucleotides read TGCGCCAGCAGCTTGGCCAGGGGATACGAGCAGTACTTC. Translation gives CASSLARGYEQYF.

The chain combines TRBV11-2 with TRBJ1-6; the D gene is possibly TRBD1 (5 bases). Trimming pared 1 base from V and 4 bases from J, leaving 14 bases between. Germline V gene data show CDR1 as SGHAT and CDR2 as FQNNGV. The CDR3 is made up of 17 amino acids. The CDR3 here is CASSLVSLTGYNSPLHF. The CDR3 DNA reads TGTGCCAGCAGCTTAGTTTCGTTAACAGGTTATAATTCACCCCTCCACTTT.

The chain has TRBV7-4 and TRBJ1-2; D gene ambiguous. The germline gives CDR1 SGHVT, CDR2 SQSDAQ. This CDR3 contains 18 residues. V lost 5 bases, J lost 4 bases, and 26 bases lay in between. CDR3 DNA sequence: TGTGCCAGCAGCGTCCCCGGTTCAGCAGCTCGAAAGACCTATGGCTACACCTTC. Its translation is CASSVPGSAARKTYGYTF.